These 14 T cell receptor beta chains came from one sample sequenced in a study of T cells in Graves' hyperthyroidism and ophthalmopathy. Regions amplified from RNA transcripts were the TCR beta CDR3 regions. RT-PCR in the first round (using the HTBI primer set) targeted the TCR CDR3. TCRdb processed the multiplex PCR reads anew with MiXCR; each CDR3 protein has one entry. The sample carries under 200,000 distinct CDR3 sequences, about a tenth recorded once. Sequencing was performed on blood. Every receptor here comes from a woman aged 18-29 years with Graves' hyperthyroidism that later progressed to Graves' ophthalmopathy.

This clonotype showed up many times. The CDR3 region is CATSRSPGQQETQYF. The CDR3 DNA sequence: TGTGCCACCAGCAGATCTCCGGGACAGCAAGAGACCCAGTACTTC. The chain uses TRBV15 and TRBJ2-5; 7 nucleotides agree with TRBD1. V lost 2 bases to trimming and J lost 2 bases; unmatched junction nucleotides: 5. This CDR3 contains 15 residues. CDR1 is LNHNV and CDR2 is YYDKDF in the germline V gene (reference sequence).

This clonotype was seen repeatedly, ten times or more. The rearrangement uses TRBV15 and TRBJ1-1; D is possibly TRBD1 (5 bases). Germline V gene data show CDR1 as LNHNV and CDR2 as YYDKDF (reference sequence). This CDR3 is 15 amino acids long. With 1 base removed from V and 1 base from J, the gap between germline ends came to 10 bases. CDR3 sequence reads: CATSRGDQGNTEAFF. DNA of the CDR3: TGTGCCACCAGCAGAGGAGATCAGGGGAACACTGAAGCTTTCTTT.

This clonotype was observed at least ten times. CDR3 residues: CASSFGTSSQVDEQFF. CDR3 coding DNA: TGTGCCAGCAGCTTTGGGACGTCCTCCCAAGTGGATGAGCAGTTCTTC. The genes are TRBV7-9 and TRBJ2-1, with D perhaps TRBD1 or TRBD2 (5 bases each). The CDR3 has 16 residues. The V gene's germline CDR1 is SEHNR and CDR2 FQNEAQ (reference sequence). The V end lost 3 bases, the J end lost 8 bases, and 20 bases lay between the germline ends.

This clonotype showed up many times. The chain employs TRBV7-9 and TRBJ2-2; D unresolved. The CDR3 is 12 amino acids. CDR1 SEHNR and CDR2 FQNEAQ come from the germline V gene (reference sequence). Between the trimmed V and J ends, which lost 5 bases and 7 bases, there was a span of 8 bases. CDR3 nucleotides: TGTGCCAGCAGCCCCCCCGGCGGGGAGCTGTTTTTT. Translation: CASSPPGGELFF.

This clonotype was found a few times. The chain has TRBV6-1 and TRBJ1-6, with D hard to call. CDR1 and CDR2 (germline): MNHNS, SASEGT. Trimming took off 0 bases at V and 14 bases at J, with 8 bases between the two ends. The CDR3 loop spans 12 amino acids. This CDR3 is CASSEARVTLHF. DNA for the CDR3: TGTGCCAGCAGTGAAGCGCGGGTAACCCTCCACTTT.

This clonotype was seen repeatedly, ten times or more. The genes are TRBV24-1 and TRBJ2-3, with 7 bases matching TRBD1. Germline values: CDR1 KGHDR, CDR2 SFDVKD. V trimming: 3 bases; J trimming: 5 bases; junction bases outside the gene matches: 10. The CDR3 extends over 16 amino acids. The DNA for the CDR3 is TGTGCCACCAGTGATCGACAGGGTCCTGCTCTAGATACGCAGTATTTT. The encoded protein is CATSDRQGPALDTQYF.

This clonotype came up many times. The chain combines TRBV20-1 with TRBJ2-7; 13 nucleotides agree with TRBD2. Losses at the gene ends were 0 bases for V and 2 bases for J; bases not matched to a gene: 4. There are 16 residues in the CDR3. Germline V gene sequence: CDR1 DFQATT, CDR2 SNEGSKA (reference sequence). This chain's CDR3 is CSARDSTSGRTYEQYF. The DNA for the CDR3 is TGCAGTGCTAGAGATTCGACTAGCGGGAGGACCTACGAGCAGTACTTC.

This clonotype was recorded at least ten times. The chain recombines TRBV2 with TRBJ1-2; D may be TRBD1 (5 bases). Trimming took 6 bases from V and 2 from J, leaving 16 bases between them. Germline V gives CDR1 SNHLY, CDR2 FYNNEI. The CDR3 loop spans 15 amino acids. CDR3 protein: CASRGLGLENYGYTF. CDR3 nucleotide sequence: TGTGCCAGCAGGGGGCTCGGCTTGGAGAACTATGGCTACACCTTC.

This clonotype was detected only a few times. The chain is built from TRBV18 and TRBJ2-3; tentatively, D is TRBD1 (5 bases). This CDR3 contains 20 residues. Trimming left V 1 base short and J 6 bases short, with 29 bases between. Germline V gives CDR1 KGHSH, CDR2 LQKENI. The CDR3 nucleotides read TGTGCCAGCTCACCACTACCTTTTAGCCCCCAGGGCGGTTTCGGTGATACGCAGTATTTT. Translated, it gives CASSPLPFSPQGGFGDTQYF. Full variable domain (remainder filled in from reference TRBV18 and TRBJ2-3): NAGVMQNPRHLVRRRGQEARLRCSPMKGHSHVYWYRQLPEEGLKFMVYLQKENIIDESGMPKERFSAEFPKEGPSILRIQQVVRGDSAAYFCASSPLPFSPQGGFGDTQYFGPGTRLTVL.

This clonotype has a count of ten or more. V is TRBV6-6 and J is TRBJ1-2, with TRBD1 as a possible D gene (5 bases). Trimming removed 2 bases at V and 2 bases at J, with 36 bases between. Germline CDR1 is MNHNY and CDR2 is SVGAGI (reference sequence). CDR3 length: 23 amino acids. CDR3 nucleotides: TGTGCCAGCAGTTACCTCCGATTGCTGGTCCTCCGGGACGCAATCTACCGGAACTATGGCTACACCTTC. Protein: CASSYLRLLVLRDAIYRNYGYTF.

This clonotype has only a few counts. The CDR3 bases are TGTGCCACCAGCAGAGAAGGGGGCAGGGGTACAAGCTACGAGCAGTACTTC. This gives the protein CATSREGGRGTSYEQYF. The genes are TRBV15 and TRBJ2-7, with 7 bases identical to TRBD1. V lost 0 bases and J lost 3; bases outside the gene matches: 11. CDR3 length equals 17 residues. Germline V gene lookup returns CDR1 LNHNV and CDR2 YYDKDF (reference sequence).

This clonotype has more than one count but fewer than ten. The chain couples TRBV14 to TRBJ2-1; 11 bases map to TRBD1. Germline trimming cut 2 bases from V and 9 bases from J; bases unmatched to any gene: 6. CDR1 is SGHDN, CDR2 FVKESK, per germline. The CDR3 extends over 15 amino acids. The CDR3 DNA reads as TGTGCCAGCAGCCAACTCCGGGACAGGGGGAGTGAGCAGTTCTTC. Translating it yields CASSQLRDRGSEQFF.

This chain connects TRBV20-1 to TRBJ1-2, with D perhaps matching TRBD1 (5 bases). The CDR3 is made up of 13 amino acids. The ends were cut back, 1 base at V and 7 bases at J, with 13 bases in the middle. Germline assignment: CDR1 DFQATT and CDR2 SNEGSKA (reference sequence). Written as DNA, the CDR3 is TGCAGTGCTAGAGTAGCGGGGGTTGGTGGCTACACCTTC. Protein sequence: CSARVAGVGGYTF.

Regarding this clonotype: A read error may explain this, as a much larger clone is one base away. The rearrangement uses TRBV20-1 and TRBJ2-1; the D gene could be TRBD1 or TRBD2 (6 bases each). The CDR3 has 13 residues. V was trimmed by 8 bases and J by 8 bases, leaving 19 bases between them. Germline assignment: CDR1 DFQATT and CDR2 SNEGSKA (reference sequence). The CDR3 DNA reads TGCAGTTCCCAGGGTCCCCGGGGGCATGAGCAGTTCTTC. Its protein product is CSSQGPRGHEQFF.